This T cell receptor (beta chain) derives from a study of cytomegalovirus exposure and HLA in healthy donors. Notes on this clone: Its antigen is as yet unknown.

This CDR3 is built from 18 residues. Per germline, CDR1 ENHRY and CDR2 SYGVKD. The V gene end was trimmed by 4 bases and the J gene end by 1 base; junction bases not matched to a gene: 10. Sequencing was performed with immunoSEQ multiplex PCR; in TCRdb, only in-frame clones are kept and a portion is missing. The profile shows 200,000 to 250,000 clones, about nine tenths of them singletons. Findings and limits, study-wide: Most observed TCR sequences were rare, whereas some public TCRs were detected in many donors. It was around 160 TCR beta chains that were listed as cytomegalovirus-associated. Within the approximately 110 validation repertoires, first-cohort TCR clusters tended to co-occur, according to a later analysis. Through in vitro validation, three CMV-associated chains were shown to be specific for CMV antigens.

The TCR originated in a woman younger than 35 in good health and CMV-seropositive. The sample comprised PBMCs. This chain connects TRBV10-3 to TRBJ2-3; 11 bases fit TRBD2. CDR3 region: CAISGSGTSGPGTDTQYF. CDR3 DNA sequence: TGTGCCATCAGTGGTTCCGGGACTAGCGGCCCGGGCACAGATACGCAGTATTTT.